These 2 T cell receptor beta chains were all obtained from the same sample, sequenced in a study of primary melanoma T cells and metastatic recurrence. Data came from immunoSEQ multiplex PCR; TCRdb stores just in-frame clones and leaves some out. Its table records a few clones. Sample: melanoma tumor tissue. Receptor source: a human donor with melanoma.

The chain joins TRBV19 to TRBJ1-1; D might be TRBD1 (6 bases). With 4 bases removed from V and 4 bases from J, the gap between germline ends came to 10 bases. Germline-derived CDR1 and CDR2 are LNHDA and SQIVND (reference sequence). The CDR3 loop spans 13 amino acids. Written as DNA, the CDR3 is TGTGCCAGTAGTAGGAACAGGGCCACTGAAGCTTTCTTT. Amino acid sequence: CASSRNRATEAFF.

V is TRBV19 and J is TRBJ1-1, with D perhaps TRBD1 (6 bases). V gave up 5 bases and J gave up 6 bases, with 19 bases separating them. CDR1 and CDR2 from the germline V gene are LNHDA and SQIVND (reference sequence). CDR3 length: 15 residues. The CDR3 loop is CASSRGCGQGPEAFF. The CDR3 DNA sequence: TGTGCCAGTAGTCGGGGGTGCGGGCAGGGGCCTGAAGCTTTCTTT.